This TCR beta chain is from a study of Graves' ophthalmopathy and Graves' hyperthyroidism (dated by TCRdb to 2017 to 2018). In the study overall: Peripheral blood samples were taken at the time of initial diagnosis, before any treatment was given. To tell Graves' ophthalmopathy apart from Graves' hyperthyroidism, and to predict which patients would progress to ophthalmopathy, the study relied on TCR beta repertoire signatures. In total, 135 blood samples were TCR-sequenced: around 42 ophthalmopathy, some 75 hyperthyroidism and roughly 17 hyperthyroidism-to-ophthalmopathy patients. A discovery set of about a hundred patients (43 ophthalmopathy, 57 stable hyperthyroidism) was enrolled to explore V-J signatures distinguishing ophthalmopathy from hyperthyroidism. For independent validation, a separate cohort was made up of 18 hyperthyroidism patients plus 17 patients who later progressed from hyperthyroidism to ophthalmopathy. T-cell repertoires of thyroid tissue and blood were compared in several hyperthyroidism patients. Once sampling was done, hyperthyroidism patients were given methimazole at a starting dose of 30 mg daily, while ophthalmopathy patients were given high-dose intravenous methylprednisolone.

The germline V gene encodes CDR1 ENHRY and CDR2 SYGVKD. The CDR3, from cysteine to phenylalanine, totals 15 residues. Ophthalmopathy patients had moderately to severely active disease, Clinical Activity Score of at least 3, NOSPECS grade of at least 4, and disease duration under 3 months. Anyone with other autoimmune diseases, uncontrolled infections, pregnancy or lactation was excluded from the study. Clinical symptoms, serum thyroxine, TRAb, thyroid ultrasound and orbital computed tomography formed the basis of the diagnosis. Ficoll-Paque density gradient centrifugation was used to isolate PBMCs from around 10 ml of fresh peripheral blood. Total RNA was extracted with Trizol reagent and quality-checked on an Agilent 2100 Bioanalyzer. Details on this clonotype: The specificity of this receptor is unknown. The DNA is omitted, as the CDR3 cannot be located on it reliably, and the CDR3 follows TCRdb's listing.

What the authors observed across the whole study: No statistical method was used to set the sample size in advance, and the investigators knew which group each participant was assigned to. The 13-signature model separated ophthalmopathy from stable hyperthyroidism with over 85% sensitivity and approximately 83% specificity in cross-validation, and 80%/75% in the test set. In validation, the model predicted ophthalmopathy progression with 55% to 71% sensitivity and less than 80% specificity; 12 predicted patients were CT-confirmed with GO in a median of approximately 6.5 months. Most expanded thyroid clonotypes with frequency above 0.001 were also detected in blood, suggesting blood repertoires may reflect the thyroid immune response.

TCR beta CDR3 regions were amplified from RNA transcripts for repertoire sequencing. HTBI primers and the Qiagen OneStep RT-PCR kit were used in a first-round RT-PCR, which was followed by a second-round multiplex PCR, size selection and purification. The libraries underwent paired-end sequencing with 100 bp reads on an Illumina HiSeq2000. Processing in the source paper ran as follows. Reads were processed with SOAPnuke, discarding reads with adapters, uncalled bases, mean Phred below 15, or no exact constant-primer or identifier match. COPE v1.2.5 was used to merge the high-quality paired reads. Each unique nucleotide sequence was defined as a clonotype, and clonotypes were aligned to IMGT TRB V, D and J references with MiTCR v1.1. Analysis was restricted to V-J combinations with a frequency above 0.0001, which covered 98% to 99.2% of repertoires. For each V-J combination, a TCR clonal expansion and chaos score was defined as the ratio of F50 clonal expansion to chaos observed in the TCRdist matrix. Welch's t-statistics and random forest were used to narrow the features down to over ten V-J combinations, which were then fed into a naive Bayes classifier. The Morisita-Horn index was used to measure how similar the thyroid and blood repertoires were. Through fastp at Q25 and MiXCR, TCRdb rebuilt clones from the public reads, retaining in-frame beta chains. When rows share a CDR3 protein, they turn into one entry using the most common DNA and genes. TCRdb's processing, not the authors' own work, is the source of the V and J calls. This sample has around 600,000 distinct CDR3 sequences in its table, and about two fifths of those were observed once. The top ten constitute under 3.5% of the sample.

The sequence derives from an adult man with Graves' ophthalmopathy. The sequence links TRBV10-3 to TRBJ1-5. The sequenced sample was peripheral blood. The encoded CDR3 is CAICSARASNQPQHF.